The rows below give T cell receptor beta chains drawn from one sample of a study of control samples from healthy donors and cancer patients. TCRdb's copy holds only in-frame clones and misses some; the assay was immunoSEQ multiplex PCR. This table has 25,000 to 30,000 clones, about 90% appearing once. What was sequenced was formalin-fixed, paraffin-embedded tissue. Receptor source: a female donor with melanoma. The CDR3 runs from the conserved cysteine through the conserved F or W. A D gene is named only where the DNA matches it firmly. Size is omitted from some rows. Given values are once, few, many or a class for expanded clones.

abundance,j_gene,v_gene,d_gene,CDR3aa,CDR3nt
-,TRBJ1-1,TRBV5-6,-,CASSLGWGQDTEAFF,TGTGCCAGCAGCTTGGGGTGGGGTCAAGACACTGAAGCTTTCTTT
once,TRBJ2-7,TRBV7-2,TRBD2,CASSFGSSGGREQYF,TGTGCCAGCAGCTTCGGTTCGTCGGGAGGGCGGGAGCAGTACTTC
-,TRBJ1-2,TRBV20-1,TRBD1,CSASGGQNYGYTF,TGCAGTGCTAGTGGGGGACAGAACTATGGCTACACCTTC
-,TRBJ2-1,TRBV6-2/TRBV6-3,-,CASSYVRDEQFF,TGTGCCAGCAGTTACGTGCGGGATGAGCAGTTCTTC
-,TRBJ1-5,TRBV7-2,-,CASSPPGQNQPQHF,TGTGCCAGCAGCCCCCCCGGGCAGAATCAGCCCCAGCATTTT
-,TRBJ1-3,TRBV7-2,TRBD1,CASSLSQGDTIYF,TGTGCCAGCAGCTTAAGCCAGGGGGACACCATATATTTT
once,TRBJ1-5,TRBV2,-,CASSEAGMVDQPQHF,TGTGCCAGCAGTGAGGCAGGTATGGTCGATCAGCCCCAGCATTTT
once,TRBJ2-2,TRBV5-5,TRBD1,CASSPGQGRMAGELFF,TGTGCCAGCAGCCCAGGACAGGGGAGGATGGCCGGGGAGCTGTTTTTT
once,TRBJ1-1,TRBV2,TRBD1,CASSGSRGTEAFF,TGTGCCAGCAGTGGTTCCAGGGGGACTGAAGCTTTCTTT
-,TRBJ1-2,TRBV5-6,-,CASSSAGYGYTF,TGTGCCAGCAGCTCGGCCGGCTATGGCTACACCTTC
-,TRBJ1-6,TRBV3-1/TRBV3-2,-,CASSLRTAVSGPLHF,TGTGCCAGCAGCCTGAGGACTGCCGTTAGTGGACCCCTCCACTTT
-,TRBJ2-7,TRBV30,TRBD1,CAWDRGYKQYF,TGTGCCTGGGACAGGGGTTACAAGCAGTACTTC
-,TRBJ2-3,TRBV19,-,CASSIRGARADTQYF,TGTGCCAGTAGTATACGGGGGGCTAGGGCAGATACGCAGTATTTT
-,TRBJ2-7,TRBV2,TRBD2,CASNNGLGSEQYF,TGTGCCAGCAATAATGGACTAGGTTCCGAGCAGTACTTC
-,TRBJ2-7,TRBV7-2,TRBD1,CASSLLEGARYEQYF,TGTGCCAGCAGCTTATTAGAGGGGGCGCGGTACGAGCAGTACTTC
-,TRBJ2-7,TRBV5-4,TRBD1,CASSFGQGRPYEQYF,TGTGCCAGCAGCTTTGGACAGGGGCGTCCCTACGAGCAGTACTTC
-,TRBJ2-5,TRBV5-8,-,CASSFIRTLQETQYF,TGTGCCAGCAGCTTCATCAGGACCCTACAAGAGACCCAGTACTTC
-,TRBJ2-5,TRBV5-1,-,CASSLEGPGETQYF,TGCGCCAGCAGCTTGGAAGGCCCGGGGGAGACCCAGTACTTC
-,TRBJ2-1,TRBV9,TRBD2,CASSPRVSGTAEQFF,TGTGCCAGCAGCCCCCGGGTTAGCGGGACGGCCGAGCAGTTCTTC
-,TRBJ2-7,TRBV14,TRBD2,CASSLLAGDDEQYF,TGTGCCAGCAGCTTACTAGCGGGAGACGACGAGCAGTACTTC
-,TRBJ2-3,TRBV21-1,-,CASSPLWTACTDTQYF,TGTGCCAGCAGCCCGTTGTGGACAGCCTGCACAGATACGCAGTATTTT
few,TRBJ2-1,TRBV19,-,CASRNQTYNEQFF,TGTGCCAGTAGGAACCAGACCTACAATGAGCAGTTCTTC
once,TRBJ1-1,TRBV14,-,CASSQDGVYGEAFF,TGTGCCAGCAGCCAAGATGGGGTTTATGGGGAAGCTTTCTTT
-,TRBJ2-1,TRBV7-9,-,CASSLGATVYNEQFF,TGTGCCAGCAGCTTAGGCGCCACAGTGTACAATGAGCAGTTCTTC
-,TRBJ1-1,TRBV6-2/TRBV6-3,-,CASSDTGRTEAFF,TGTGCCAGCAGTGACACAGGGAGGACTGAAGCTTTCTTT
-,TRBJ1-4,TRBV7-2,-,CASSLRSLVGATDEKLFF,TGTGCCAGCAGCTTACGGTCTTTAGTGGGGGCCACTGATGAAAAACTGTTTTTT
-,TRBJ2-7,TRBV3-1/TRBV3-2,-,CASSQGPHEQYF,TGTGCCAGCAGCCAAGGGCCTCACGAGCAGTACTTC
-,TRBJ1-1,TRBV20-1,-,CSAIADREAFF,TGCAGTGCAATAGCCGACAGAGAAGCTTTCTTT
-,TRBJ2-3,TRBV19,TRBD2,CASSMREGDTQYF,TGTGCCAGTAGTATGCGGGAGGGAGATACGCAGTATTTT
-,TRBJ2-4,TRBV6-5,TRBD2,CASRPSGSGRNIQYF,TGTGCCAGCAGACCTAGCGGGAGCGGGAGAAACATTCAGTACTTC
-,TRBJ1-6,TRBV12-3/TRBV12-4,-,CASGRGNSPLHF,TGTGCCAGCGGCAGGGGAAATTCACCCCTCCACTTT
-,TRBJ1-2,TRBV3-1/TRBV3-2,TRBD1,CASSQDLMEGAFGYTF,TGTGCCAGCAGCCAAGATCTAATGGAGGGGGCGTTTGGCTACACCTTC
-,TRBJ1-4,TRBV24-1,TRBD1,CATSDGQGAINEKLFF,TGTGCCACCAGTGACGGACAGGGGGCCATTAATGAAAAACTGTTTTTT